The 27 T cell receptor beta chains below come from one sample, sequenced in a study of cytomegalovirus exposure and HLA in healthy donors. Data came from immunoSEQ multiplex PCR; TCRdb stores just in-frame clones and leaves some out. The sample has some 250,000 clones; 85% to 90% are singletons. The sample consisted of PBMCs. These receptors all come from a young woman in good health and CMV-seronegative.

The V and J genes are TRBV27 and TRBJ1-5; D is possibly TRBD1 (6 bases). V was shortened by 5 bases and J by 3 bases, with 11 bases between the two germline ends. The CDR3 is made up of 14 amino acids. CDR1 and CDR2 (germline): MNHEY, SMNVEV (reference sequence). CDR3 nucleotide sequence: TGTGCCAGCAGTCAGACAGGTTACAATCAGCCCCAGCATTTT. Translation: CASSQTGYNQPQHF.

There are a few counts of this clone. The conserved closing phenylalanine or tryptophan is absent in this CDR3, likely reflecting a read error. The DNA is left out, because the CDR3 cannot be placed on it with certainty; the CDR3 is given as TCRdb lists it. The chain's CDR3 is CASSSRQAVFL. The rearrangement joins TRBV28 to TRBJ1-6; the table gives TRBD1 as D, unverified against the DNA. The CDR3 length is 11 residues, termini included. Germline CDR1 reads MDHEN; CDR2 reads SYDVKM.

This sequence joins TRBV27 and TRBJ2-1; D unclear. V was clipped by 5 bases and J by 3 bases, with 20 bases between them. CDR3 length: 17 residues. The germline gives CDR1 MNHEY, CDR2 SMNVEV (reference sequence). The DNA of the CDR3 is TGTGCCAGCAGTCCCCGTTTAGCTTATGCCTTCTACAATGAGCAGTTCTTC. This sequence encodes CASSPRLAYAFYNEQFF.

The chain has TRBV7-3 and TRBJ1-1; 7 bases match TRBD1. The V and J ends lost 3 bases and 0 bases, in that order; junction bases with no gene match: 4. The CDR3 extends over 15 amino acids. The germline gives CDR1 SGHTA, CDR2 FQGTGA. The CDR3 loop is CASSLGQLMNTEAFF. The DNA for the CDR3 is TGTGCCAGCAGCTTGGGACAGTTAATGAACACTGAAGCTTTCTTT.

The DNA of the CDR3 is TGTGCCAGCAGTTACGGGACAGGGGGCTTAAGGGAAAAACTGTTTTTT. This translates into CASSYGTGGLREKLFF. The chain is built from TRBV6-6 and TRBJ1-4; 12 bases fit TRBD1. CDR3 size: 16 residues. The germline V gene has CDR1 MNHNY and CDR2 SVGAGI (reference sequence). V shed 2 bases and J 8 bases; nucleotides not matched to a gene: 6.

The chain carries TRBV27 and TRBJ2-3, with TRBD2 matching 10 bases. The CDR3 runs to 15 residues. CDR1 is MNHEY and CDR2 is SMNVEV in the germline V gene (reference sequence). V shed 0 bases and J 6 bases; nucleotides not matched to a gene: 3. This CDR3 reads CASSLSAGGPDTQYF. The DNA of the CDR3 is TGTGCCAGCAGTTTATCAGCGGGGGGGCCCGATACGCAGTATTTT.

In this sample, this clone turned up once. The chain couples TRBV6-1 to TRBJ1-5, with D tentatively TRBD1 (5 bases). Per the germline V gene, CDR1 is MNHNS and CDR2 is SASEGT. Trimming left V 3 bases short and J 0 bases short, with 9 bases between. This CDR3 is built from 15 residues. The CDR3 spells CASSDYRNSNQPQHF. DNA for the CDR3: TGTGCCAGCAGTGATTACAGGAATAGCAATCAGCCCCAGCATTTT.

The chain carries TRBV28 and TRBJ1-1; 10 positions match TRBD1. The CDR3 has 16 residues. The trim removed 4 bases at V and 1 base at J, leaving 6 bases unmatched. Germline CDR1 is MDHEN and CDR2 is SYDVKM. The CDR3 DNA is TGTGCCAGCAGTTGGGACCGGGACAGGGGGAACACTGAAGCTTTCTTT. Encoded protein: CASSWDRDRGNTEAFF.

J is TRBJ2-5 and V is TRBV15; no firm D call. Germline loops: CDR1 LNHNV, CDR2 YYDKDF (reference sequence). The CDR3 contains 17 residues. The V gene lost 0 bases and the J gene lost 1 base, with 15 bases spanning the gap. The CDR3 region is CATSRDRVAYSQETQYF. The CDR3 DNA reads TGTGCCACCAGCAGAGATCGCGTCGCGTACAGCCAAGAGACCCAGTACTTC.

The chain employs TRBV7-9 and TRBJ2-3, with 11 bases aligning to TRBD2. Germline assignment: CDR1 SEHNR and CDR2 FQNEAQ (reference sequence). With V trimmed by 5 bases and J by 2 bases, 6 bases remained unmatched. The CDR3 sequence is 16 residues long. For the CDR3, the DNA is TGTGCCAGCAGCGGACGACTAGCGGGAATCACAGATACGCAGTATTTT. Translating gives CASSGRLAGITDTQYF.

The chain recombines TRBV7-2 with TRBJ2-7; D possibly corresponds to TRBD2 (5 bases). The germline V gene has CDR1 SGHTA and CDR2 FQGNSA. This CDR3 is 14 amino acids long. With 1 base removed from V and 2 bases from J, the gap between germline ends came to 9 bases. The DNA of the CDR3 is TGTGCCAGCAGCTTAGTAGGAGGCCCCTACGAGCAGTACTTC. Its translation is CASSLVGGPYEQYF.

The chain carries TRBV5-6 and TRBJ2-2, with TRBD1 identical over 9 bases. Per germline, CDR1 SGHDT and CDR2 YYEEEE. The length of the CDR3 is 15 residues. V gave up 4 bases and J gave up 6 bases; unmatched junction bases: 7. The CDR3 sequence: CASSGGTGRPGELFF. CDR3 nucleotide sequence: TGTGCCAGCAGCGGGGGGACAGGGCGCCCCGGGGAGCTGTTTTTT. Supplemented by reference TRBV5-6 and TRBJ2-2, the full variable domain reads DAGVTQSPTHLIKTRGQQVTLRCSPKSGHDTVSWYQQALGQGPQFIFQYYEEEERQRGNFPDRFSGHQFPNYSSELNVNALLLGDSALYLCASSGGTGRPGELFFGEGSRLTVL.

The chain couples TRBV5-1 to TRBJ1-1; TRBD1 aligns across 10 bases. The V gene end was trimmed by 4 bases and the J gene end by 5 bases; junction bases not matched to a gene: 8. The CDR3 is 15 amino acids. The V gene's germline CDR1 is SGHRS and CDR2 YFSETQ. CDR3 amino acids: CASSMTGGAETEAFF. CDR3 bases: TGCGCCAGCAGCATGACAGGGGGCGCAGAAACTGAAGCTTTCTTT.

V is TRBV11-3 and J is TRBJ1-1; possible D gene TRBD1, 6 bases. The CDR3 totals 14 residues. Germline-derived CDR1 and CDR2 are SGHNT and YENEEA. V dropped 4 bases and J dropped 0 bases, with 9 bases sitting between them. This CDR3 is CASSSTGLNTEAFF. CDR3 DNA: TGTGCCAGCAGCTCGACAGGTCTGAACACTGAAGCTTTCTTT.

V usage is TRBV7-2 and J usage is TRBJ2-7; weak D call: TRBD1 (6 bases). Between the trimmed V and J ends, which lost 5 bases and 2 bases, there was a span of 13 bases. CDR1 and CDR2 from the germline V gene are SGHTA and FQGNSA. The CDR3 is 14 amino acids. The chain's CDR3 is CASSIGTRTYEQYV. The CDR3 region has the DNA TGTGCCAGCAGCATCGGGACACGAACCTACGAGCAGTACGTC.

Here the CDR3 reads CASKILEVNTEAFF. CDR3 nucleotides: TGTGCCAGTAAGATCCTGGAGGTGAACACTGAAGCTTTCTTT. J is TRBJ1-1 and V is TRBV19; D not resolved. The CDR3 runs 14 residues. Germline V gene lookup returns CDR1 LNHDA and CDR2 SQIVND (reference sequence). Trimming stripped 7 bases from V and 0 bases from J, with 12 bases between.

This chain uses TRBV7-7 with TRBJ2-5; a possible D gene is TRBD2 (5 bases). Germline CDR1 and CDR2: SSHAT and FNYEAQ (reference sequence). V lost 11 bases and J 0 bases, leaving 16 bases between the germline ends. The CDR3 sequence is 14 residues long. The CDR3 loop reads CASPGRGNQETQYF. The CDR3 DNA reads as TGTGCCTCCCCAGGAAGAGGGAACCAAGAGACCCAGTACTTC.

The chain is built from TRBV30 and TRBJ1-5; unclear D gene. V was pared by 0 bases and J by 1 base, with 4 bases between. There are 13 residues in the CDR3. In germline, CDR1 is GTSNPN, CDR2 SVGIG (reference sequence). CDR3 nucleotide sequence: TGTGCCTGGAGTGTTCAAAGCAATCAGCCCCAGCATTTT. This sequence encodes CAWSVQSNQPQHF. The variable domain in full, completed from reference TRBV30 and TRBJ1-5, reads SQTIHQWPATLVQPVGSPLSLECTVEGTSNPNLYWYRQAAGRGLQLLFYSVGIGQISSEVPQNLSASRPQDRQFILSSKKLLLSDSGFYLCAWSVQSNQPQHFGDGTRLSIL.

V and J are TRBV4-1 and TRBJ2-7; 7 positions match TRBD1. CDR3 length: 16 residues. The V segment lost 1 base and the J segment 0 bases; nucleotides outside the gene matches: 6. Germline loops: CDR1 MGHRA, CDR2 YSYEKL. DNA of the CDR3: TGCGCCAGCAGCCAAGGGGACAGTAAGTACTCCTACGAGCAGTACTTC. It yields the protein CASSQGDSKYSYEQYF.

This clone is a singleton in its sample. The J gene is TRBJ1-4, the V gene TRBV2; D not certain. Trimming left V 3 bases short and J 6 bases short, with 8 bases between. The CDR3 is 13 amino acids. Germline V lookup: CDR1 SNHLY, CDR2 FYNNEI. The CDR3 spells CASSDRLYEKLFF. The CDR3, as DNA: TGTGCCAGCAGTGACAGGTTATATGAAAAACTGTTTTTT. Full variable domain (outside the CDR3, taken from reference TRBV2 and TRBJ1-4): EPEVTQTPSHQVTQMGQEVILRCVPISNHLYFYWYRQILGQKVEFLVSFYNNEISEKSEIFDDQFSVERPDGSNFTLKIRSTKLEDSAMYFCASSDRLYEKLFFGSGTQLSVL.

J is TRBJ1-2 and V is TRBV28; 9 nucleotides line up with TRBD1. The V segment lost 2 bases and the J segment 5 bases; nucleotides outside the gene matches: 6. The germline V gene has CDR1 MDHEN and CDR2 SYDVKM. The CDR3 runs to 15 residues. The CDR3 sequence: CASSLDRGEEYGYTF. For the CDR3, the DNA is TGTGCCAGCAGTTTAGACAGGGGGGAAGAGTATGGCTACACCTTC.

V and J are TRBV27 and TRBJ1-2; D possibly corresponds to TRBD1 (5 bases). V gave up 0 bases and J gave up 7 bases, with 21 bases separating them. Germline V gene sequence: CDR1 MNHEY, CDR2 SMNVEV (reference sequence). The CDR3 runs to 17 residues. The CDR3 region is CASSLSATGRGDSGYTF. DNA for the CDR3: TGTGCCAGCAGTTTATCGGCCACCGGGCGGGGGGATTCTGGCTACACCTTC.

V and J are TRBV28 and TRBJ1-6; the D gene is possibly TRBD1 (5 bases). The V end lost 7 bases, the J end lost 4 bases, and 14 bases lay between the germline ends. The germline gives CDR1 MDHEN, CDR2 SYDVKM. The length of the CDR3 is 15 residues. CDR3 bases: TGTGCCAGCACGGGACTCGTACTATATAATTCACCCCTCCACTTT. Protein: CASTGLVLYNSPLHF.

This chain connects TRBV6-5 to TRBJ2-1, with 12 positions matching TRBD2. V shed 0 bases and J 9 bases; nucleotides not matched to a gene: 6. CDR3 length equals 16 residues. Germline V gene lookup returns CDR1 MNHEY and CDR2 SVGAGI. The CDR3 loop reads CASSYSLLAGGPEQFF. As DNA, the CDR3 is TGTGCCAGCAGTTACTCCCTCCTAGCGGGGGGGCCTGAGCAGTTCTTC.

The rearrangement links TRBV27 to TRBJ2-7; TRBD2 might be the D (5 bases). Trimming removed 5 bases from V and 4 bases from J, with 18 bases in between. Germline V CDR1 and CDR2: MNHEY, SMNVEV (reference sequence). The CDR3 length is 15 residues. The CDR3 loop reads CASSEAGRPFYEQYF. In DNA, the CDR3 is TGTGCCAGCAGTGAGGCGGGTCGACCGTTTTACGAGCAGTACTTC.

The chain's CDR3 is CASSLEQGARAFF. The CDR3 bases are TGTGCCAGCAGCTTAGAACAGGGGGCCCGAGCTTTCTTT. V is TRBV7-8 and J is TRBJ1-1; 9 nucleotides align to TRBD1. Germline V CDR1 and CDR2: SGHVS, FQNEAQ. This CDR3 comprises 13 residues. The V and J ends lost 1 base and 10 bases, in that order; junction bases with no gene match: 4. Complete variable domain (other parts from reference TRBV7-8 and TRBJ1-1): GAGVSQSPRYKVAKRGQDVALRCDPISGHVSLFWYQQALGQGPEFLTYFQNEAQLDKSGLPSDRFFAERPEGSVSTLKIQRTQQEDSAVYLCASSLEQGARAFFGQGTRLTVV.

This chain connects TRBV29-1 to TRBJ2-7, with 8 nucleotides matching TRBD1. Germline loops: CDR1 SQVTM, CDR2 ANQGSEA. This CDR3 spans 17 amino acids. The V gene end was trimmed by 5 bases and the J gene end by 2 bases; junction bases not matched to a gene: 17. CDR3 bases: TGCAGCGTTCTGGACAGGGCGTCGCGACATCTGACCTACGAGCAGTACTTC. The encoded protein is CSVLDRASRHLTYEQYF.